What follows describes a single T cell receptor beta chain. Germline V gene sequence: CDR1 SGHVS, CDR2 FNYEAQ. J gave up 4 bases and V 1 base, and 3 bases lay outside the gene matches. The CDR3 runs to 15 residues. The sample is drawn from a study of blood T cell repertoires in COVID-19. Study-level background: Both acute and convalescent COVID-19 samples were obtained from the United States, Italy and Spain. The analysed material was cDNA or gDNA that came from T cells, B-cell-depleted T cells, or PBMCs.

Original data processing: Amplified reference gene primers provided the basis for estimating nucleated cell counts. The protocol was immunoSEQ multiplex PCR, while the TCRdb copy is restricted to in-frame clones and leaves out a portion. The V and J calls and clone size are taken from that table; D and trimming were inferred from the DNA. The sample carries roughly 120,000 clones, approximately 87% recorded once. Specimen: peripheral blood. V gene TRBV7-6 combines with J gene TRBJ1-3; 8 bases are shared with TRBD1. The TCR was taken from a woman aged 45-65 years with acute or convalescent COVID-19. The CDR3 DNA sequence: TGTGCCAGCAGCTTAGAAGGACAGGGAGGAAACACCATATATTTT. It specifies CASSLEGQGGNTIYF.